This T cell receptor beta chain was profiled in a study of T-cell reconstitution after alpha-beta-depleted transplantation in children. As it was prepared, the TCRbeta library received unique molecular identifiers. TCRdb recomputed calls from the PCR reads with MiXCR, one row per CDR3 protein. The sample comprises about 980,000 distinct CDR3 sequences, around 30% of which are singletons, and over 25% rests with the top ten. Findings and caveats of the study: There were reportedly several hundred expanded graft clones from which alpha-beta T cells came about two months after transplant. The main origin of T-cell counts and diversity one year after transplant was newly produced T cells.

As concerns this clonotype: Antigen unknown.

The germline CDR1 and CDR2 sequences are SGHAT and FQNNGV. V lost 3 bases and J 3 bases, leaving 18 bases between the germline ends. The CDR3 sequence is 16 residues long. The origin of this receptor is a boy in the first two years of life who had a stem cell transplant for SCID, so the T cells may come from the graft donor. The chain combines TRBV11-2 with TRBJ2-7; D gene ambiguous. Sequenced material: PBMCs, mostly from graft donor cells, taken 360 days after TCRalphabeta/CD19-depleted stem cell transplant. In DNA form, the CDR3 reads TGTGCCAGCAGCTTTGCCGTCGCGTTGACGGGCTACGAGCAGTACTTC. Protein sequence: CASSFAVALTGYEQYF.